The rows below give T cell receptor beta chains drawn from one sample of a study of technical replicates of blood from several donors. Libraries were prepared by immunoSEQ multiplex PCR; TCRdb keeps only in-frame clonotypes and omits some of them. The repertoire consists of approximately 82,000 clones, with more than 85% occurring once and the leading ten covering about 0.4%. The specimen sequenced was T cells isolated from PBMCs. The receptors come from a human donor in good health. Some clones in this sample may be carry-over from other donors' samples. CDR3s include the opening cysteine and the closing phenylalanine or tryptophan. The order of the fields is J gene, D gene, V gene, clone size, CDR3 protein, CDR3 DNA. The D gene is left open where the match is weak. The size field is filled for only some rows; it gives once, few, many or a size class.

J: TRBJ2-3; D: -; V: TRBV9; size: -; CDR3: CASSVDISTDTQYF; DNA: TGTGCCAGCAGCGTAGATATCTCGACAGATACGCAGTATTTT
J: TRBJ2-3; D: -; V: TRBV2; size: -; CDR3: CASRATDTQYF; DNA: TGTGCCAGCAGGGCTACAGATACGCAGTATTTT
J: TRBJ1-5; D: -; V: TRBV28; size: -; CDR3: CASTILVGGRGGIRQPQHF; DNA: TGTGCCAGCACCATTCTAGTTGGCGGAAGGGGAGGAATACGGCAGCCCCAGCATTTT
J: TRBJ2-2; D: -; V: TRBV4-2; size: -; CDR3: CASSTSTGAGELFF; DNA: TGTGCCAGCAGCACCTCGACAGGAGCCGGGGAGCTGTTTTTT
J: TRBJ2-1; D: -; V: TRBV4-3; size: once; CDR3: CASSPRIGGSDEQFF; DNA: TGCGCCAGCAGCCCCCGAATTGGGGGGAGCGATGAGCAGTTCTTC
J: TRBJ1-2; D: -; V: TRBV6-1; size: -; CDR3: CASSEVGQINYGYTF; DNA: TGTGCCAGCAGTGAAGTCGGACAGATCAACTATGGCTACACCTTC
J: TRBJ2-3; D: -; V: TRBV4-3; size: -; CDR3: CASSQEWESRDTQYF; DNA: TGCGCCAGCAGCCAAGAATGGGAGAGCAGAGATACGCAGTATTTT
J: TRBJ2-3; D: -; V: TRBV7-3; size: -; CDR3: CASSLIIGGTQYF; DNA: TGTGCCAGCAGCTTAATCATAGGGGGTACGCAGTATTTT
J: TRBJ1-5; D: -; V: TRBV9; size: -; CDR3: CASSKGRGYIEPQHF; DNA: TGTGCCAGCAGTAAGGGGAGGGGATATATTGAGCCCCAGCATTTT
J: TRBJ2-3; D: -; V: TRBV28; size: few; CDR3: CASSFHKLGTDTQYF; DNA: TGTGCCAGCAGTTTTCATAAGTTAGGCACAGATACGCAGTATTTT
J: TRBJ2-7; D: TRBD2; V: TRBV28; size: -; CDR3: CASRTPGLADWQYF; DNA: TGTGCCAGCAGGACACCGGGACTAGCAGATTGGCAGTACTTC
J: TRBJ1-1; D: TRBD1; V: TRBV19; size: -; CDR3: CASELQGAAEAFF; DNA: TGTGCCTCTGAATTACAGGGGGCTGCTGAAGCTTTCTTT
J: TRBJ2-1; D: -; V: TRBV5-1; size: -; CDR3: CASSLGDNYNEQFF; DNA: TGCGCCAGCAGCTTGGGGGACAACTACAATGAGCAGTTCTTC